Detailed here is one T cell receptor beta chain. The CDR3 has 14 amino acids. The germline CDR1 and CDR2 sequences are SGHKS and YYEKEE (reference sequence). The junction had 4 bases not matched to a gene; V was cut back by 3 bases and J by 6 bases. The data belong to a study of blood T cell repertoires in COVID-19. Whole-study context: PBMCs, B-cell-depleted T cells, or T cells provided the cDNA or gDNA that made up the material.

Clones were read by immunoSEQ multiplex PCR, and TCRdb kept only the in-frame ones, dropping some. Among around 370,000 clones, around 91% were seen once, and the ten largest hold approximately 7%. Sample: peripheral blood. V is TRBV5-5 and J is TRBJ2-7; 12 bases are a match to TRBD2. This sequence was found in a man aged 18 to 35 with active or convalescent COVID-19. CDR3 residues: CASSSTSGSAEQYF. The CDR3 coding sequence is TGTGCCAGCAGCTCGACTAGCGGGAGCGCCGAGCAGTACTTC.